Below, 20 T cell receptor beta chains from the same sample are listed, as sequenced in a study of radiotherapy plus CTLA-4 blockade in lung cancer. Profiling relied on immunoSEQ multiplex PCR, and the TCRdb table lists in-frame clones only, not all of them. The data hold roughly 100,000 clones, with 75% to 85% observed a single time. Sequencing was performed on peripheral blood, taken from a patient treated with radiotherapy plus ipilimumab. These receptors were collected from a human donor with non-small cell lung cancer who had a partial response to radiotherapy plus ipilimumab.

This sequence joins TRBV7-6 and TRBJ2-7; 12 bases align to TRBD1. This CDR3 has 15 residues. V was clipped by 4 bases and J by 5 bases; unmatched bases: 6. Germline CDR1 reads SGHVS; CDR2 reads FNYEAQ. The DNA for the CDR3 is TGTGCCAGCAGCTCGCCGGGACAGGGGGCCCACGAGCAGTACTTC. Amino acids: CASSSPGQGAHEQYF.

The chain couples TRBV10-2 to TRBJ2-1, with a weak D call TRBD2 (6 bases). Deletions cut 6 bases from V and 8 bases from J, with 20 bases between. CDR3 length: 15 amino acids. Germline V CDR1 and CDR2: WSHSY, SAAADI. This CDR3 reads CASRGGSLRVDEQFF. The CDR3 coding sequence is TGCGCCAGCAGGGGAGGCTCTCTTAGGGTAGATGAGCAGTTCTTC.

The CDR3 region has the DNA TGTGCCAGCAGTGTACCGGGACTAGCGCCAAACACCGGGGAGCTGTTTTTT. Protein sequence: CASSVPGLAPNTGELFF. The chain joins TRBV6-1 to TRBJ2-2; 10 bases are shared with TRBD2. V lost 4 bases, J lost 2 bases, and 7 bases stayed unmatched. Germline-derived CDR1 and CDR2 are MNHNS and SASEGT. This CDR3 has 17 amino acids.

J is TRBJ1-5 and V is TRBV7-2, with a possible D match to TRBD1 (6 bases). This CDR3 is 13 amino acids long. The germline gives CDR1 SGHTA, CDR2 FQGNSA. V lost 4 bases, J lost 6 bases, and 10 bases lay in between. The CDR3 DNA sequence: TGTGCCAGCAGCTACAGGGACGGTCAGCCCCAGCATTTT. Protein: CASSYRDGQPQHF.

The gene calls are TRBV5-1 and TRBJ2-5; 10 bases are shared with TRBD1. With V trimmed by 2 bases and J by 3 bases, 1 base remained unmatched. Germline V gene lookup returns CDR1 SGHRS and CDR2 YFSETQ. This CDR3 contains 14 residues. DNA for the CDR3: TGCGCCAGCAGCTTCGGACAGGGGGAAGAGACCCAGTACTTC. It yields the protein CASSFGQGEETQYF.

CDR3 sequence (DNA): TGCGCCAGCAGCCAAGGGTTTAGCGGGGGACTCTACGAGCAGTACTTC. This translates into CASSQGFSGGLYEQYF. This chain connects TRBV4-3 to TRBJ2-7; 9 bases line up with TRBD2. Trimming at V came to 1 base and at J to 3 bases, leaving 7 bases not matched to a gene. Germline V gene lookup returns CDR1 LGHNA and CDR2 YSLEER. The CDR3 sequence is 16 residues long.

The chain couples TRBV29-1 to TRBJ2-7; 10 bases fit TRBD2. J gave up 1 base and V 5 bases, and 8 bases lay outside the gene matches. This CDR3 has 15 amino acids. CDR1 is SQVTM and CDR2 is ANQGSEA in the germline V gene. The CDR3 DNA reads as TGCAGCGTTCGGAGTCAAGCGGGAGGGTCCTACGAGCAGTACTTC. Its translation: CSVRSQAGGSYEQYF.

The chain recombines TRBV2 with TRBJ2-5; TRBD2 matches 7 bases. This CDR3 comprises 14 residues. Germline loops: CDR1 SNHLY, CDR2 FYNNEI. The V and J ends lost 10 bases and 2 bases, in that order; junction bases with no gene match: 10. The chain's CDR3 is CATEQEGLQETQYF. CDR3 coding DNA: TGTGCCACCGAACAAGAGGGACTACAAGAGACCCAGTACTTC.

This chain joins TRBV28 and TRBJ1-1; D possibly corresponds to TRBD1 (5 bases). This CDR3 has 14 amino acids. From germline, CDR1 is MDHEN and CDR2 SYDVKM. Trimming cost V 2 bases and J 2 bases, with 9 bases left between them. The CDR3 region is CASSLMGGNTEAFF. CDR3 in DNA: TGTGCCAGCAGTTTAATGGGGGGAAACACTGAAGCTTTCTTT.

This chain links TRBV2 with TRBJ1-4; 8 nucleotides agree with TRBD1. V shed 2 bases and J 2 bases; nucleotides not matched to a gene: 1. CDR1 and CDR2 (germline): SNHLY, FYNNEI. This CDR3 is built from 15 residues. CDR3 bases: TGTGCCAGCAGTGAACGGACAGGGACTAATGAAAAACTGTTTTTT. Its translation: CASSERTGTNEKLFF.

This clone was detected a few times. This chain links TRBV7-9 with TRBJ1-4; TRBD1 matches at 7 bases. V lost 7 bases to trimming and J lost 5 bases; unmatched junction nucleotides: 13. The V gene's germline CDR1 is SEHNR and CDR2 FQNEAQ (reference sequence). The CDR3 extends over 16 amino acids. The CDR3 protein is CASIPGLPGGNEKLFF. The CDR3 DNA reads TGTGCCAGCATCCCCGGTCTCCCAGGGGGAAATGAAAAACTGTTTTTT.

This chain connects TRBV29-1 to TRBJ2-1; D unresolved. Per the germline V gene, CDR1 is SQVTM and CDR2 is ANQGSEA. The CDR3 consists of 14 residues. This CDR3 is CASGQPVSYNEQFF. In DNA form, the CDR3 reads TGCGCCTCTGGGCAGCCGGTATCCTACAATGAGCAGTTCTTC.

The chain joins TRBV28 to TRBJ1-1; 7 nucleotides agree with TRBD1. V was pared by 3 bases and J by 1 base, with 5 bases of the junction left unmatched. Germline V lookup: CDR1 MDHEN, CDR2 SYDVKM. The CDR3 has 15 amino acids. For the CDR3, the DNA is TGTGCCAGCAGTTTGCTTCGGACAGGGAACACTGAAGCTTTCTTT. Translating gives CASSLLRTGNTEAFF.

The chain employs TRBV7-3 and TRBJ1-2; D gene uncertain. Looked up from germline, CDR1 is SGHTA and CDR2 is FQGTGA. The CDR3 covers 15 residues. V was pared by 0 bases and J by 0 bases, with 8 bases between. This CDR3 reads CASSLTGEANYGYTF. CDR3 in DNA: TGTGCCAGCAGCTTAACCGGGGAAGCTAACTATGGCTACACCTTC.

This clone was recorded a few times. The chain carries TRBV7-2 and TRBJ2-6; D may be TRBD1 (5 bases). Trimming took 1 base from V and 8 from J, leaving 9 bases between them. Germline loops: CDR1 SGHTA, CDR2 FQGNSA. The CDR3 contains 14 residues. The CDR3 loop is CASSLEPGTNVLTF. The CDR3 bases are TGTGCCAGCAGCTTAGAACCAGGGACCAACGTCCTGACTTTC.

The CDR3 loop reads CASSLPLLVRDTQYF. The CDR3 coding sequence is TGTGCCAGCAGCTTGCCCCTCCTCGTGCGAGATACGCAGTATTTT. The chain combines TRBV5-6 with TRBJ2-3; the D is unclear. The CDR3 is made up of 15 amino acids. The germline V gene encodes CDR1 SGHDT and CDR2 YYEEEE. V was pared by 1 base and J by 5 bases, with 14 bases between.

The chain carries TRBV7-9 and TRBJ1-1, with D possibly being TRBD1 (6 bases). This CDR3 has 12 residues. V lost 4 bases, J lost 8 bases, and 11 bases lay in between. Germline CDR1 is SEHNR and CDR2 is FQNEAQ (reference sequence). CDR3 sequence (DNA): TGTGCCAGCAGCTCAACAGGGTTGGAAGCTTTCTTT. Protein product: CASSSTGLEAFF.

The V call is TRBV19, the J call TRBJ2-1, with no clear D. V was clipped by 3 bases and J by 5 bases, with 8 bases between them. This CDR3 is built from 13 residues. Germline V gene sequence: CDR1 LNHDA, CDR2 SQIVND (reference sequence). The CDR3 loop reads CASSIYTNNEQFF. The CDR3 DNA is TGTGCCAGTAGTATTTATACTAACAATGAGCAGTTCTTC.

This chain links TRBV18 with TRBJ2-1; D may be TRBD2 (6 bases). CDR3 length equals 16 residues. The V and J ends lost 0 bases and 0 bases respectively, with 9 bases between them. Per germline, CDR1 KGHSH and CDR2 LQKENI. This chain's CDR3 is CASSPPAGSSYNEQFF. The CDR3 coding sequence is TGTGCCAGCTCACCACCAGCGGGCAGCTCCTACAATGAGCAGTTCTTC.

J is TRBJ1-2 and V is TRBV27; 11 nucleotides match TRBD1. CDR1 and CDR2 from the germline V gene are MNHEY and SMNVEV (reference sequence). The V and J ends lost 0 bases and 7 bases, in that order; junction bases with no gene match: 16. This CDR3 contains 19 residues. CDR3 in DNA: TGTGCCAGCAGTTTATCCCCTTTCCGGACAGGGGGCGCTCGGAGTGGCTACACCTTC. It encodes CASSLSPFRTGGARSGYTF.